This record looks at one T cell receptor (beta chain) sequence and its context. Its target is not known. From germline, CDR1 is SGDLS and CDR2 YYNGEE. The length of the CDR3 is 16 residues. Trimming took 3 bases from V and 5 from J; bases not matched to a gene: 5. This sample stems from a study of EBV T-cell therapy then PD-1 blockade in nasopharyngeal carcinoma. Profiling relied on immunoSEQ multiplex PCR, and the TCRdb table lists in-frame clones only, not all of them. Here the sample spans under 20,000 clones, more than 70% being singletons. This sample's treatment: AdE1-LMPpoly-expanded autologous EBV-specific T-cell therapy followed by anti-PD-1 nivolumab.

The chain joins TRBV9 to TRBJ2-1; 13 bases are shared with TRBD2. The source of this sequence is a man aged 35 to 55 with nasopharyngeal carcinoma. The source was CD8+ T cells from blood, collected at approximately day 30 from a patient whose treatment included autologous EBV-specific T cells and nivolumab. CDR3 amino acids: CASSARLAGGNNEQFF. CDR3 coding DNA: TGTGCCAGCAGCGCTCGACTAGCGGGGGGAAACAATGAGCAGTTCTTC.